Sequencing of this TCR beta chain was carried out in a study of T cell responses to AZD1222 COVID-19 vaccine. Study-level results: Vaccine-associated CD4 TCRs spanned spike, dominant at 160-218 and 743-854. Donors were chiefly white British, with a greater number of females, and clonal diversity was perhaps underestimated. At baseline, just 6 or 7 AZD1222 recipients tested seropositive.

CDR3 size: 13 residues. The V gene lost 11 bases and the J gene lost 6 bases, with 14 bases spanning the gap. Germline V gives CDR1 SNHLY, CDR2 FYNNEI. Using immunoSEQ multiplex PCR, the repertoire was profiled, and TCRdb retains in-frame clones only, with some absent. The sample gives 100,000 or so clones, 89% of which show up once; 35% to 50% is in the top ten. With regard to this clone: Its matching antigen is unknown.

Whether given at about 4 or about 12 weeks, second doses were pooled. This TCR came from an adult who received the AZD1222 COVID-19 vaccine. The specimen comprised peripheral blood, sampled 28 days after the second AZD1222 dose. The chain is built from TRBV2 and TRBJ1-6; D possibly corresponds to TRBD1 (6 bases). CDR3 in DNA: TGTGCCGGTGAGACAGGCCGTAATTCACCCCTCCACTTT. Amino acid sequence: CAGETGRNSPLHF.